What follows is one T cell receptor (beta chain) and its context. Deletions cut 1 base from V and 10 bases from J, with 10 bases between. Germline V gene lookup returns CDR1 SGHDT and CDR2 YYEEEE. The CDR3 runs 12 residues. The data stem from a study of blood T cell repertoires in COVID-19. In the study overall: COVID-19 samples, acute and convalescent, were from the United States, Italy and Spain.

Libraries were prepared by immunoSEQ multiplex PCR; TCRdb keeps only in-frame clonotypes and omits some of them. This sample has some 60,000 clones, with approximately 85% found just once. This clonotype was sampled from a human donor in a cohort sampled during active COVID-19. Material: peripheral blood. The rearrangement joins TRBV5-6 to TRBJ2-3, with TRBD2 as a possible D gene (5 bases). CDR3 nucleotides: TGTGCCAGCAGCTTGTCGGGGTTGGCGCAGTATTTT. This encodes CASSLSGLAQYF.